The sequence of this T cell receptor beta chain was determined in a study of shared clonotypes between healthy human individuals. Turning to the study itself: Each donor's CD8 memory used one plate, CD8 naive two, each CD4 subset three. Whole-study results and caveats: Blood was the only sampled material, and tissue repertoires likely differ. Around 5% was the fraction of naive CD4 clonotypes found shared across a few donors.

Sequenced by immunoSEQ multiplex PCR; TCRdb stores in-frame clones only, minus some. The sample consists of hundreds of thousands of clones, more than 95% of them appearing once. Germline assignment: CDR1 MNHNS and CDR2 SASEGT. V lost 4 bases and J lost 6; bases outside the gene matches: 0. There are 13 residues in the CDR3. Of note for this clone: The antigen is not known.

Sequencing was done on a sample of naive CD4+ T cells sorted from blood. Indicated subset: CD45RA+ positively selected. V is TRBV6-1 and J is TRBJ2-4; 10 bases are a match to TRBD1. The receptor was derived from a woman aged 30 to 39 in good health. The CDR3 nucleotides read TGTGCCAGCAGTGGGGACAGGGGAAACATTCAGTACTTC. Protein: CASSGDRGNIQYF.